This T cell receptor (beta chain) originates from a study of T cells in tumors after PD-1 blockade. The wider study: Excluded were patients with checkpoint blockade, immunosuppressants, or radiotherapy or other anti-cancer therapy within 4 weeks. Daily vismodegib 150 mg continued in a subset of anti-PD-1-treated patients. Each patient got pembrolizumab 200 mg every 3 weeks or cemiplimab 350 mg every 2 weeks.

This CDR3 spans 12 amino acids. Germline trimming cut 5 bases from V and 8 bases from J; bases unmatched to any gene: 5. Germline V gene sequence: CDR1 SEHNR, CDR2 FQNEAQ (reference sequence). This clone turned up a few times. The same CDR3 also results from other DNA sequences found in this sample. Using immunoSEQ multiplex PCR, the repertoire was profiled, and TCRdb retains in-frame clones only, with some absent. The sample carries approximately 47,000 clones, over 75% recorded once. The input for sequencing was PBMCs, taken before anti-PD-1 treatment. The receptor's source is a human donor with basal cell carcinoma. The chain has TRBV7-9 and TRBJ1-2; 7 bases map to TRBD1. The CDR3 is CASSPRQGGYTF. CDR3 bases: TGTGCCAGCAGCCCCCGACAGGGCGGCTACACCTTC.